Below are 7 T cell receptor beta chains sequenced from a single sample in a study of blood T cells in healthy people across ages. Combining a sample-barcoded 5' primer with a J-beta primer mix, a second PCR ran for roughly 7 to 11 cycles. TCRdb recomputed calls from the 5' RACE reads with MiXCR, one row per CDR3 protein. This sample has about 800,000 distinct CDR3 sequences, with about 25% found just once. The data also belong to a second study, concerning T cells of mothers and their children.

The sequencing input was blood. Receptors originate from a boy aged 10-17 years in good health.

The gene calls are TRBV5-4 and TRBJ1-4; D is perhaps TRBD1 (6 bases). CDR1 is SGHNT, CDR2 YYREEE, per germline (reference sequence). The CDR3 contains 15 residues. V shed 0 bases and J shed 8 bases, with 14 bases lying between them. The CDR3 loop is CASSLDSGAYEKLFF. The CDR3 region has the DNA TGTGCCAGCAGCTTGGATTCAGGGGCTTACGAAAAACTGTTTTTT. Looking up the rest from reference TRBV5-4 and TRBJ1-4 gives the full variable domain: ETGVTQSPTHLIKTRGQQVTLRCSSQSGHNTVSWYQQALGQGPQFIFQYYREEENGRGNFPPRFSGLQFPNYSSELNVNALELDDSALYLCASSLDSGAYEKLFFGSGTQLSVL.

The chain employs TRBV4-1 and TRBJ2-7; the D gene is possibly TRBD2 (7 bases). Germline V CDR1 and CDR2: MGHRA, YSYEKL. V was cut by 2 bases and J by 4 bases, with 15 bases left in between. The CDR3 loop spans 15 amino acids. CDR3 amino acids: CASSQRLGGQYEQYF. In DNA form, the CDR3 reads TGCGCCAGCAGCCAACGCCTCGGGGGGCAATACGAGCAGTACTTC.

The rearrangement links TRBV7-9 to TRBJ2-1; D not certain. CDR1 and CDR2 (germline): SEHNR, FQNEAQ (reference sequence). The CDR3 covers 15 residues. V was clipped by 5 bases and J by 9 bases, with 20 bases between them. CDR3 coding DNA: TGTGCCAGCAGCCACCCGCGCACTCCCCTACCTGAGCAGTTCTTC. It translates to CASSHPRTPLPEQFF.

The chain uses TRBV11-2 and TRBJ2-1; D is unclear. The CDR3 is 15 amino acids. Germline CDR1 SGHAT, CDR2 FQNNGV. V shed 0 bases and J shed 9 bases, with 15 bases lying between them. DNA of the CDR3: TGTGCCAGCAGCTTAGATCTCCTAGACTTAGGTGAGCAGTTCTTC. Amino acid sequence: CASSLDLLDLGEQFF.

The rearrangement links TRBV7-2 to TRBJ1-4; 8 bases align to TRBD1. Germline CDR1 reads SGHTA; CDR2 reads FQGNSA. The CDR3 totals 16 residues. Germline trimming cut 0 bases from V and 7 bases from J; bases unmatched to any gene: 7. The CDR3 DNA reads TGTGCCAGCAGCTTAGCCCAGGGGGCGCTCGGTGAAAAACTGTTTTTT. This gives the protein CASSLAQGALGEKLFF.

The CDR3 is CASSRQSEKLFF. CDR3 nucleotide sequence: TGTGCCAGCAGCCGGCAGTCCGAAAAACTGTTTTTT. The chain is built from TRBV7-6 and TRBJ1-4; D unclear. This CDR3 comprises 12 residues. Trimming shortened V by 5 bases and J by 8 bases, and 9 bases separated the two germline ends. In germline, CDR1 is SGHVS, CDR2 FNYEAQ.

CDR3 DNA: TGTGCCTGGAGCGCTCGGACAGGGGTTCCGGGGACCCAGTACTTC. Its translation is CAWSARTGVPGTQYF. V and J are TRBV30 and TRBJ2-7; 9 nucleotides align to TRBD1. The DNA end is more similar to TRBJ2-5, so the J call may be wrong. Germline CDR1 is GTSNPN and CDR2 is SVGIG (reference sequence). This CDR3 contains 15 residues.